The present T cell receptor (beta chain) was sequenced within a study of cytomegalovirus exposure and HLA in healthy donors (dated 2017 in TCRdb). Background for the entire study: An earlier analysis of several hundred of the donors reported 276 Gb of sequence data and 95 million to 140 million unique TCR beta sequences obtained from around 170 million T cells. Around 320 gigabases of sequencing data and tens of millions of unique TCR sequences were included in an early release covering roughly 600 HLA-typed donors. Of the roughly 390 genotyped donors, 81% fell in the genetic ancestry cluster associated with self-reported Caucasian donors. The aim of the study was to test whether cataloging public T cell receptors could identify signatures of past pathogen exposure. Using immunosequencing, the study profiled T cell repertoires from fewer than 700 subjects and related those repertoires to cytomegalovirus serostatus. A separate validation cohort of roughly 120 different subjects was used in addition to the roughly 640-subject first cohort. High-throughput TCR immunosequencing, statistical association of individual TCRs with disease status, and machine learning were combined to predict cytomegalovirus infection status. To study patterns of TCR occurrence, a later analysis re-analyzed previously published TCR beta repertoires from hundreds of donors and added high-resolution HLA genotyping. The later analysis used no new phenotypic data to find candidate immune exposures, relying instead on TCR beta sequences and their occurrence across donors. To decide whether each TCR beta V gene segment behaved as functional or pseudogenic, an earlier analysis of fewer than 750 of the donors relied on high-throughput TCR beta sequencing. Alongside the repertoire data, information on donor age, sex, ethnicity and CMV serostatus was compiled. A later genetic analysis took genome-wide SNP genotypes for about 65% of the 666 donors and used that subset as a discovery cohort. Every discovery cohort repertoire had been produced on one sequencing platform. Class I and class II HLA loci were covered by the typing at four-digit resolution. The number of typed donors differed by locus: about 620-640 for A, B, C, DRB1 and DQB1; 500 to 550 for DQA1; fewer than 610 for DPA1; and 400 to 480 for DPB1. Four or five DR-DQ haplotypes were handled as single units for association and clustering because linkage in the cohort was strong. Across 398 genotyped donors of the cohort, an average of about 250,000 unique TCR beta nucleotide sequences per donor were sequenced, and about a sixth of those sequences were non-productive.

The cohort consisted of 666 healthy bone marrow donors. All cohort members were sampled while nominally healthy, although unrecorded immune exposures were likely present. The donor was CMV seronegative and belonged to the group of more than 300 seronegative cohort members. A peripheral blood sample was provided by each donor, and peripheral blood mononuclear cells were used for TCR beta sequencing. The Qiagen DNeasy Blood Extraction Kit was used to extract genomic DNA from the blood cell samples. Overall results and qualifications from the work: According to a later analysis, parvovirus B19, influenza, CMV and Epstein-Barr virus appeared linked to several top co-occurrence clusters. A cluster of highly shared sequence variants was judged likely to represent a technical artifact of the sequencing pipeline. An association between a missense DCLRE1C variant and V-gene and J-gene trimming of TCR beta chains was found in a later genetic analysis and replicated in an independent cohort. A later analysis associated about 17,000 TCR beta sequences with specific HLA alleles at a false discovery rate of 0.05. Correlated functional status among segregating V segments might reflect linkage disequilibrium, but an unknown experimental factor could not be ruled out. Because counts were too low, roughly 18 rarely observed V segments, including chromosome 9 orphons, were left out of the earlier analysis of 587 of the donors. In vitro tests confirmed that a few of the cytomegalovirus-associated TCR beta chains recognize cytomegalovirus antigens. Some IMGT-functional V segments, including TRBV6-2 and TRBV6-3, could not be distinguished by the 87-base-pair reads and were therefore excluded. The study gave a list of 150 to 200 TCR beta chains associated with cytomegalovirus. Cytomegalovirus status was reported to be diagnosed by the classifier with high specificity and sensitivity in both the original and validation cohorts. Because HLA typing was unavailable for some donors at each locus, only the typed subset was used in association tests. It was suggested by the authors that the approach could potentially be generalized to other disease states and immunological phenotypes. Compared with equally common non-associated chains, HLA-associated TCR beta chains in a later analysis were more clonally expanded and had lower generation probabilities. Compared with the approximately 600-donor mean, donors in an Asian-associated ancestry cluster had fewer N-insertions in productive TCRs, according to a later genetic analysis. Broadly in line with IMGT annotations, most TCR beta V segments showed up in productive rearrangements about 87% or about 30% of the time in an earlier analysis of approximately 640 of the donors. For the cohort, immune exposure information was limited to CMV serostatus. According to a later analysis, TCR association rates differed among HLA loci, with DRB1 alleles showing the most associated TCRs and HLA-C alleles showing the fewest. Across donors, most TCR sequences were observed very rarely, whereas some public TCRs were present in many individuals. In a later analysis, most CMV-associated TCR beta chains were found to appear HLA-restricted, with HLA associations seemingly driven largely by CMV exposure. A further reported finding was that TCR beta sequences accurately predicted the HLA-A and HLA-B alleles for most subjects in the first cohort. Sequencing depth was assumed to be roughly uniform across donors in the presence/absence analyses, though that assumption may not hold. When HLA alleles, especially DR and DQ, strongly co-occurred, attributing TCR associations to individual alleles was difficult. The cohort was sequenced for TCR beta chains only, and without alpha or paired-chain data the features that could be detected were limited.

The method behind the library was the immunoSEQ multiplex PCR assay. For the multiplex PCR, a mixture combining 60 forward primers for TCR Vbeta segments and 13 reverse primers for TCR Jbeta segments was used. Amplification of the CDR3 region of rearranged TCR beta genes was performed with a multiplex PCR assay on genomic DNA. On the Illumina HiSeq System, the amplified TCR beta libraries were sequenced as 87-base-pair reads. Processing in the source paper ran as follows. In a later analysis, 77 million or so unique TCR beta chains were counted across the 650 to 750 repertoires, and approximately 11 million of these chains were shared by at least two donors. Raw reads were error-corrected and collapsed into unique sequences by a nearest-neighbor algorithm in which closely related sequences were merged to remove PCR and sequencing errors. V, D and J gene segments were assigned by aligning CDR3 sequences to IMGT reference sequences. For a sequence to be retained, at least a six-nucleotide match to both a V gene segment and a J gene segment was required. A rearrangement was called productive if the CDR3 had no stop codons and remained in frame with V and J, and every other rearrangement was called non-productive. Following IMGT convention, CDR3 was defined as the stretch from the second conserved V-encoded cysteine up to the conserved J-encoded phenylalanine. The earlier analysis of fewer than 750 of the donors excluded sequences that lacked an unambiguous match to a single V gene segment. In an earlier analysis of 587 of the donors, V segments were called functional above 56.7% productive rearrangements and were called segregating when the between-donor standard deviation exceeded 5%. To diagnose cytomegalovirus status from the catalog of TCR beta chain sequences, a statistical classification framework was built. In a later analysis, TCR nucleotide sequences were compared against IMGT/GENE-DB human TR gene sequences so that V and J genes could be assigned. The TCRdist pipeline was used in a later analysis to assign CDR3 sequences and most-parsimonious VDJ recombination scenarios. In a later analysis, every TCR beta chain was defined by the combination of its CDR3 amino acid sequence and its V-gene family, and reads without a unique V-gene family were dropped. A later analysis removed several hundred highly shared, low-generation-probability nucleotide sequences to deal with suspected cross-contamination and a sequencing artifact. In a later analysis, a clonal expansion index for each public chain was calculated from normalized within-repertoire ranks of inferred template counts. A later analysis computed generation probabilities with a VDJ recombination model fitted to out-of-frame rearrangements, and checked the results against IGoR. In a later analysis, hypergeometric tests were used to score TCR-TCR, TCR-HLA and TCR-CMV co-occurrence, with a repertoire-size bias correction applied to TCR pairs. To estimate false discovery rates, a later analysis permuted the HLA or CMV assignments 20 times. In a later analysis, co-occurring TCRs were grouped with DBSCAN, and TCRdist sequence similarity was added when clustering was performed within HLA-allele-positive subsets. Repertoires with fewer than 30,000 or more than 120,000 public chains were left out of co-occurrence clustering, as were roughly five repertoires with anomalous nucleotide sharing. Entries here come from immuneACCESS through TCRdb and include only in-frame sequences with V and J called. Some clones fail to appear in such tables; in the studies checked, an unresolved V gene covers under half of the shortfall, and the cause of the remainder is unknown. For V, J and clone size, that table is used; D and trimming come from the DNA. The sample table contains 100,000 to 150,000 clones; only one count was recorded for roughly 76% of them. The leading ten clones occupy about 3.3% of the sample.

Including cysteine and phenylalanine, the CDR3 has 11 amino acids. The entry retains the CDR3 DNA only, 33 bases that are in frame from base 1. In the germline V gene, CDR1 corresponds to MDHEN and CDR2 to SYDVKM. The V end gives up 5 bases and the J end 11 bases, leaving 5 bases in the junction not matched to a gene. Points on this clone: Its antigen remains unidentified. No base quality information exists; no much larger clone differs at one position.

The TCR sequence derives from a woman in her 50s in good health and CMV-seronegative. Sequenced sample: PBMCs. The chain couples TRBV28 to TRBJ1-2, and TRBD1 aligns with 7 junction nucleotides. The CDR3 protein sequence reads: CASSHGQDYTF. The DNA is TGTGCCAGCAGTCACGGACAGGATTACACCTTC.